A selection of T cell receptor beta chains follows, all from one sample in a study of monozygotic twins with inflammatory bowel disease. Using the 5' RACE reads, TCRdb records one entry per CDR3 protein without DNA. Its table records 300,000 to 450,000 distinct CDR3 sequences. The sample taken for sequencing was blood. The origin of the receptors is a human donor with ulcerative colitis or Crohn's disease, or a healthy co-twin of an affected twin (not recorded which). The CDR3 runs from the conserved cysteine through the conserved F or W.

CASSFPLDSGRTF TRBJ1-2 13 TRBV7-8
CASKVLDAAYEQYF TRBJ2-7 14 TRBV6-2/TRBV6-3
CASSSTSSGANVLTF TRBJ2-6 15 TRBV7-9
CASITEANTGELFF TRBJ2-2 14 TRBV2
CASSFHAENEQFF TRBJ2-1 13 TRBV7-3
CATSRTESSYEQYF TRBJ2-7 14 TRBV15
CAWSLEASGGSYEQYF TRBJ2-7 16 TRBV30
CASSLGNTGMGQPQHF TRBJ1-5 16 TRBV7-2
CASSSTGGYETQYF TRBJ2-5 14 TRBV7-2
CASSGSNEQYF TRBJ2-7 11 TRBV7-9
CASSLSGGRSYEQYF TRBJ2-7 15 TRBV5-1
CASTTGWGTEAFF TRBJ1-1 13 TRBV19
CAWSVSTGSSYEQYF TRBJ2-7 15 TRBV30
CASSLFKNPSYNEQFF TRBJ2-1 16 TRBV7-3
CATSRDPGQGALGANVLTF TRBJ2-6 19 TRBV15
CASSPSDGPKQFF TRBJ2-1 13 TRBV5-4
CASSDRQGALNEQFF TRBJ2-1 15 TRBV2
CASSGGGTGEYEQYF TRBJ2-7 15 TRBV19
CASSYSQGYEQYF TRBJ2-7 13 TRBV6-2/TRBV6-3
CASSRDRGTTDTQYF TRBJ2-3 15 TRBV5-4
CASSSSTGGNQPQHF TRBJ1-5 15 TRBV12-3/TRBV12-4
CASSLEWQAPRELFF TRBJ2-2 15 TRBV5-1
CASSEIHRAPGKNIQYF TRBJ2-4 17 TRBV6-1
CSASSRGINQPQHF TRBJ1-5 14 TRBV20-1
CASSPPSGGAWEQYF TRBJ2-7 15 TRBV12-3/TRBV12-4
CSARRQGVGEQYF TRBJ2-7 13 TRBV20-1
CASSTYGTDSNQPQHF TRBJ1-5 16 TRBV12-3/TRBV12-4
CASNAGGYEQYF TRBJ2-7 12 TRBV6-2/TRBV6-3
CSGMEGSTEAFF TRBJ1-1 12 TRBV29-1
CSAVRGAGEKLFF TRBJ1-4 13 TRBV29-1
CASSLFSAGRLNTGELFF TRBJ2-2 18 TRBV7-3
CASSQGPGQGAYPTNTEAFF TRBJ1-1 20 TRBV4-1
CASSLAPWGMPQHF TRBJ1-5 14 TRBV7-2
CASSLTDRLGNEQFF TRBJ2-1 15 TRBV7-3
CSASSGGTTDTQYF TRBJ2-3 14 TRBV20-1
CSARDRQGGRYGYTF TRBJ1-2 15 TRBV20-1
CATLASYGYTF TRBJ1-2 11 TRBV24-1
CSVEKAAGGAGELFF TRBJ2-2 15 TRBV29-1
CSVVFPHRSYEQYF TRBJ2-7 14 TRBV29-1
CASSQAGTGSYEQYF TRBJ2-7 15 TRBV4-3
CASSPIGRGDQPQHF TRBJ1-5 15 TRBV18
CASSSRQGGLETQYF TRBJ2-5 15 TRBV28
CSARSVRGSYEQYF TRBJ2-7 14 TRBV20-1
CASSFGTGALTGELFF TRBJ2-2 16 TRBV13
CASSPLGQGDRGYTF TRBJ1-2 15 TRBV18
CASRYRGTSYEQYF TRBJ2-7 14 TRBV2
CSASRQKGEKLFF TRBJ1-4 13 TRBV20-1
CSARKGPDTQYF TRBJ2-3 12 TRBV20-1
CASSLWTSGGETQYF TRBJ2-5 15 TRBV27
CASSFMPPSVSQETQYF TRBJ2-5 17 TRBV7-2